The 22 T cell receptor beta chains in this list originate from one sample, sequenced in a study of tumor-infiltrating lymphocytes in localized non-small cell lung cancer. Sequenced by immunoSEQ multiplex PCR; TCRdb stores in-frame clones only, minus some. This table has about 12,000 clones, around 85% appearing once. The specimen was uninvolved lung tissue not adjacent to the tumor. The receptors were sampled from a human donor with non-small cell lung cancer.

The chain links TRBV27 to TRBJ2-6, with D possibly matching TRBD1 (6 bases). V was clipped by 6 bases and J by 0 bases, with 15 bases between them. Germline CDR1 reads MNHEY; CDR2 reads SMNVEV (reference sequence). There are 17 residues in the CDR3. This CDR3 reads CASRGTGRASGANVLTF. CDR3 nucleotide sequence: TGTGCCAGCAGAGGCACAGGGAGAGCCTCTGGGGCCAACGTCCTGACTTTC. The variable domain in full, completed from reference TRBV27 and TRBJ2-6, reads EAQVTQNPRYLITVTGKKLTVTCSQNMNHEYMSWYRQDPGLGLRQIYYSMNVEVTDKGDVPEGYKVSRKEKRNFPLILESPSPNQTSLYFCASRGTGRASGANVLTFGAGSRLTVL.

Points on this clone: A junction boundary mismatches the germline segment, possibly from a read error. The gene calls are TRBV7-7 and TRBJ1-2; D uncertain. The germline V gene has CDR1 SSHAT and CDR2 FNYEAQ (reference sequence). The CDR3 contains 15 residues. The CDR3 nucleotides read TGTGCTAGCAGCTTTATCGCAGCGACTAACTATGGCTACACCTTC. This translates into CASSFIAATNYGYTF.

The chain recombines TRBV4-1 with TRBJ2-7, with unresolved D. Trimming left V 1 base short and J 0 bases short, with 7 bases between. Germline V lookup: CDR1 MGHRA, CDR2 YSYEKL. The CDR3 runs to 14 residues. CDR3 bases: TGCGCCAGCAGCCAAGGCTACTCCTCCTACGAGCAGTACTTC. As protein: CASSQGYSSYEQYF.

This chain links TRBV5-1 with TRBJ1-4; D ambiguous. CDR3 length: 13 amino acids. With 2 bases removed from V and 8 bases from J, the gap between germline ends came to 10 bases. Germline V gives CDR1 SGHRS, CDR2 YFSETQ. The CDR3 DNA reads as TGCGCCAGCAGCTTAGACACTGGGGAAAAACTGTTTTTT. It codes for CASSLDTGEKLFF.

This clone has only one observation. In DNA, the CDR3 is TGTGCCAGCAGGACAGGGGGGGCAGCAGATACGCAGTATTTT. The encoded protein is CASRTGGAADTQYF. This chain connects TRBV27 to TRBJ2-3; 9 nucleotides match TRBD1. Germline trimming cut 6 bases from V and 4 bases from J; bases unmatched to any gene: 5. This CDR3 has 14 residues. Germline loops: CDR1 MNHEY, CDR2 SMNVEV (reference sequence).

CDR3 protein: CASSSGAPTYEQYF. In nucleotides, the CDR3 is TGTGCCAGCAGTTCAGGGGCTCCTACCTACGAGCAGTACTTC. The rearrangement joins TRBV6-5 to TRBJ2-7, with a weak D call TRBD1 (6 bases). Germline CDR1 is MNHEY and CDR2 is SVGAGI. There are 14 residues in the CDR3. V lost 4 bases and J 2 bases, leaving 12 bases between the germline ends.

The CDR3 here is CASSERTGVPETQYF. CDR3 nucleotide sequence: TGTGCCAGCAGTGAACGGACGGGGGTTCCAGAGACCCAGTACTTC. V and J are TRBV6-1 and TRBJ2-5, with D possibly being TRBD2 (6 bases). Germline values: CDR1 MNHNS, CDR2 SASEGT. This CDR3 spans 15 amino acids. The V end lost 2 bases, the J end lost 4 bases, and 14 bases lay between the germline ends.

The V call is TRBV6-1, the J call TRBJ2-7, with no clear D. This CDR3 has 13 residues. Germline V gene lookup returns CDR1 MNHNS and CDR2 SASEGT. The V end lost 2 bases, the J end lost 3 bases, and 8 bases lay between the germline ends. The CDR3 spells CASSELQLYEQYF. CDR3 nucleotides: TGTGCCAGCAGTGAATTACAGCTCTACGAGCAGTACTTC.

V usage is TRBV2 and J usage is TRBJ2-3; a possible D gene is TRBD1 (6 bases). V lost 6 bases to trimming and J lost 9 bases, with 13 bases between them. This CDR3 comprises 12 residues. Germline values: CDR1 SNHLY, CDR2 FYNNEI. CDR3 loop: CASRLQGGTQYF. The CDR3 nucleotides read TGTGCCAGCAGGCTACAGGGCGGCACGCAGTATTTT.

This clone has just one count. J is TRBJ1-6 and V is TRBV5-1, with D perhaps TRBD1 (6 bases). The CDR3 sequence is 15 residues long. The germline V and J ends were trimmed by 4 bases and 8 bases, with 16 bases remaining between them. CDR1 and CDR2 (germline): SGHRS, YFSETQ. The CDR3 DNA sequence: TGCGCCAGCAGCGCATGGACAGCTTGGGATTCACCCCTCCACTTT. It specifies CASSAWTAWDSPLHF. Combining the CDR3 with reference TRBV5-1 and TRBJ1-6 gives the whole variable domain KAGVTQTPRYLIKTRGQQVTLSCSPISGHRSVSWYQQTPGQGLQFLFEYFSETQRNKGNFPGRFSGRQFSNSRSEMNVSTLELGDSALYLCASSAWTAWDSPLHFGNGTRLTVT.

The rearrangement links TRBV11-2 to TRBJ2-2, with D maybe TRBD1 (5 bases). CDR1 SGHAT and CDR2 FQNNGV come from the germline V gene. V lost 4 bases and J lost 4, with 19 bases in between. This CDR3 is 17 amino acids long. The CDR3 sequence is CASSSLLGAQITGELFF. In DNA, the CDR3 is TGTGCCAGCAGCTCCCTCTTAGGGGCACAGATCACCGGGGAGCTGTTTTTT.

V gene TRBV6-5 combines with J gene TRBJ2-7, with 10 bases aligning to TRBD1. Germline values: CDR1 MNHEY, CDR2 SVGAGI. CDR3 length equals 14 residues. V shed 6 bases, J shed 6 bases, and the junction held 8 bases outside the gene matches. The CDR3 loop reads CASRSGQGIGEQYF. The CDR3 nucleotides are TGTGCCAGCAGGTCGGGACAGGGGATTGGCGAGCAGTACTTC.

V is TRBV30 and J is TRBJ2-1, with D unresolved. Germline V gene lookup returns CDR1 GTSNPN and CDR2 SVGIG (reference sequence). The CDR3 length is 12 residues. V lost 0 bases to trimming and J lost 3 bases, with 3 bases between them. The CDR3 here is CAWSVGYNEQFF. DNA for the CDR3: TGTGCCTGGAGTGTAGGCTACAATGAGCAGTTCTTC.

This chain links TRBV11-2 with TRBJ1-1; possible D gene TRBD1, 6 bases. With 4 bases removed from V and 6 bases from J, the gap between germline ends came to 15 bases. This CDR3 is built from 14 residues. Germline CDR1 and CDR2: SGHAT and FQNNGV. CDR3 DNA sequence: TGTGCCAGCAGCTGGAGATCAGGGGAACCTGAAGCTTTCTTT. This codes for CASSWRSGEPEAFF.

In its sample, this clone was seen once. The same CDR3 arises from other DNA sequences in this sample as well. The CDR3 DNA is TGTGCCAGCCGTTCCGGGACAGGGAGCTACGAGCAGTACTTC. As protein: CASRSGTGSYEQYF. V usage is TRBV5-4 and J usage is TRBJ2-7; the match to TRBD1 covers 9 bases. CDR1 and CDR2 (germline): SGHNT, YYREEE (reference sequence). The CDR3 covers 14 residues. The junction had 8 bases not matched to a gene; V was cut back by 7 bases and J by 3 bases.

The chain employs TRBV19 and TRBJ1-6, with TRBD1 matching over 7 bases. V lost 11 bases and J lost 6; bases outside the gene matches: 13. Per germline, CDR1 LNHDA and CDR2 SQIVND (reference sequence). The CDR3 is 15 residues long. CDR3 region: CASSQGGTVNSPLHF. The CDR3 DNA reads as TGTGCCTCCTCCCAGGGGGGGACAGTTAATTCACCCCTCCACTTT.

The chain has TRBV5-6 and TRBJ2-6; D ambiguous. The CDR3 has 18 residues. Germline V gene sequence: CDR1 SGHDT, CDR2 YYEEEE. Trimming took 2 bases from V and 0 from J, leaving 15 bases between them. The CDR3 DNA sequence: TGTGCCAGCAGCTTCATGAGTGGCCCTTTCTCTGGGGCCAACGTCCTGACTTTC. Translated, it gives CASSFMSGPFSGANVLTF.

The chain couples TRBV6-1 to TRBJ1-2; TRBD1 aligns across 11 bases. The CDR3 length is 14 residues. The germline V gene encodes CDR1 MNHNS and CDR2 SASEGT. The V and J ends lost 3 bases and 7 bases, in that order; junction bases with no gene match: 4. The CDR3 sequence is CASSDGQGAVGYTF. In nucleotides, the CDR3 is TGTGCCAGCAGTGACGGACAGGGGGCCGTTGGCTACACCTTC.

This clone showed up just a few times. The chain has TRBV19 and TRBJ1-5; D not certain. CDR3 length equals 16 residues. Germline assignment: CDR1 LNHDA and CDR2 SQIVND (reference sequence). Trimming pared 2 bases from V and 0 bases from J, leaving 11 bases between. The CDR3 sequence is CASSIRPTYSNQPQHF. The CDR3, as DNA: TGTGCCAGTAGTATAAGACCAACTTATAGCAATCAGCCCCAGCATTTT. Variable domain in full (rest from reference TRBV19 and TRBJ1-5): DGGITQSPKYLFRKEGQNVTLSCEQNLNHDAMYWYRQDPGQGLRLIYYSQIVNDFQKGDIAEGYSVSREKKESFPLTVTSAQKNPTAFYLCASSIRPTYSNQPQHFGDGTRLSIL.

The V and J genes are TRBV6-5 and TRBJ1-2; 7 nucleotides align to TRBD1. From germline, CDR1 is MNHEY and CDR2 SVGAGI. CDR3 length: 16 amino acids. The V and J ends lost 0 bases and 5 bases, in that order; junction bases with no gene match: 9. The CDR3 DNA follows: TGTGCCAGCAGTTACTCGACCCTGGCAGGGGGATATGGCTACACCTTC. Protein sequence: CASSYSTLAGGYGYTF.

The chain carries TRBV6-5 and TRBJ2-7, with D possibly called TRBD1 or TRBD2 (5 bases each). CDR3 length: 15 amino acids. The V and J ends lost 0 bases and 6 bases respectively, with 15 bases between them. Germline lookup yields CDR1 MNHEY and CDR2 SVGAGI. CDR3 loop: CASSYSGEVGGEQYF. In DNA, the CDR3 is TGTGCCAGCAGTTACTCGGGGGAAGTAGGCGGCGAGCAGTACTTC.

The chain uses TRBV10-3 and TRBJ2-7; TRBD2 is a possible D gene (6 bases). V was clipped by 4 bases and J by 1 base, with 11 bases between them. Germline values: CDR1 ENHRY, CDR2 SYGVKD. The CDR3 has 14 amino acids. CDR3 in amino acids: CAISAQRESYEQYF. CDR3 coding DNA: TGTGCCATCAGTGCTCAACGGGAGTCCTACGAGCAGTACTTC.